The next 6 T cell receptor beta chains were all read from a single sample in a study of blood T cell repertoires in COVID-19. The assay was immunoSEQ multiplex PCR, and TCRdb's table has in-frame clones only and misses some. The table records some 43,000 clones, 84% of them present only once. The specimen was peripheral blood. The origin of the receptors is a man aged 50-60 years with active COVID-19.

The chain is built from TRBV5-1 and TRBJ2-5, with a possible D match to TRBD2 (6 bases). From germline, CDR1 is SGHRS and CDR2 YFSETQ. V was clipped by 6 bases and J by 4 bases, with 16 bases between them. This CDR3 is built from 14 residues. The CDR3 here is CASNNGDGGETQYF. The CDR3 bases are TGCGCCAGCAACAACGGGGACGGGGGAGAGACCCAGTACTTC.

The chain is built from TRBV28 and TRBJ2-2; maybe TRBD2 (5 bases). This CDR3 is 13 amino acids long. The germline V gene has CDR1 MDHEN and CDR2 SYDVKM. The germline V and J ends were trimmed by 6 bases and 5 bases, with 10 bases remaining between them. CDR3 DNA sequence: TGTGCCAGCAGCCCCTGGAGGACCGGGGAGCTGTTTTTT. Amino acid sequence: CASSPWRTGELFF.

The rearrangement links TRBV4-3 to TRBJ2-5; D perhaps matches TRBD2 (6 bases). The germline V gene has CDR1 LGHNA and CDR2 YSLEER. The length of the CDR3 is 13 residues. Between the trimmed V and J ends, which lost 5 bases and 5 bases, there was a span of 12 bases. Here the CDR3 DNA reads TGCGCCAGCAGCGGGGGGTGGTCGGAGACCCAGTACTTC. Residues: CASSGGWSETQYF.

The chain has TRBV6-1 and TRBJ1-6; 8 nucleotides agree with TRBD1. The length of the CDR3 is 15 residues. CDR1 and CDR2 from the germline V gene are MNHNS and SASEGT. The J segment lost 13 bases and the V segment lost 1 base, leaving 9 bases of the junction unmatched. CDR3: CASSEVGQDAWPLHF. DNA for the CDR3: TGTGCCAGCAGTGAAGTGGGACAGGACGCCTGGCCCCTCCACTTT.

In the case of this clone: Other DNA sequences in this specimen translate into the identical CDR3. This chain uses TRBV5-6 with TRBJ1-1; D is undetermined. Germline V gives CDR1 SGHDT, CDR2 YYEEEE. This CDR3 region has 14 residues. With 0 bases removed from V and 2 bases from J, the gap between germline ends came to 8 bases. DNA for the CDR3: TGTGCCAGCAGCTTGGGGACGGGAAACACTGAAGCTTTCTTT. It encodes CASSLGTGNTEAFF.

This chain connects TRBV5-4 to TRBJ2-1, with D perhaps TRBD2 (6 bases). Germline V gene data show CDR1 as SGHNT and CDR2 as YYREEE (reference sequence). The CDR3 runs to 18 residues. Between the trimmed V and J ends, which lost 4 bases and 0 bases, there was a span of 20 bases. The CDR3 region has the DNA TGTGCCAGCAGCCGAGTTCTTAGCGGCTTGAACTCCTACAATGAGCAGTTCTTC. Amino acids: CASSRVLSGLNSYNEQFF.